Sequencing of this T cell receptor (beta chain) was carried out in a study of regulatory T cells in long-lasting Graves disease. Germline loops: CDR1 SNHLY, CDR2 FYNNEI. The ends were cut back, 1 base at V and 1 base at J, with 7 bases in the middle. The CDR3 spans 14 residues. Time point reported: newly diagnosed GD, antithyroid drugs for less than 3 months. With RNA extracted from PBMCs as input, the TCR library was made. There are many counts of this clonotype. Library construction for TCR beta used iRepertoire HTBI primers and Arm-PCR of CDR3 regions. Each CDR3 protein is one row after TCRdb ran MiXCR on the multiplex PCR reads. The sample contains around 360,000 distinct CDR3 sequences, around 16% of which appear only once. The same data also went into a second study, on T cells in Graves' hyperthyroidism and ophthalmopathy.

The specimen was peripheral blood mononuclear cells (PBMCs), collected at new diagnosis, from a patient treated with antithyroid drugs. The sequence came from a woman aged 18-29 years with Graves disease. V gene TRBV2 combines with J gene TRBJ2-5; D gene uncertain. DNA for the CDR3: TGTGCCAGCAGTGAAGTGGGTTCCCAAGAGACCCAGTACTTC. It codes for CASSEVGSQETQYF.